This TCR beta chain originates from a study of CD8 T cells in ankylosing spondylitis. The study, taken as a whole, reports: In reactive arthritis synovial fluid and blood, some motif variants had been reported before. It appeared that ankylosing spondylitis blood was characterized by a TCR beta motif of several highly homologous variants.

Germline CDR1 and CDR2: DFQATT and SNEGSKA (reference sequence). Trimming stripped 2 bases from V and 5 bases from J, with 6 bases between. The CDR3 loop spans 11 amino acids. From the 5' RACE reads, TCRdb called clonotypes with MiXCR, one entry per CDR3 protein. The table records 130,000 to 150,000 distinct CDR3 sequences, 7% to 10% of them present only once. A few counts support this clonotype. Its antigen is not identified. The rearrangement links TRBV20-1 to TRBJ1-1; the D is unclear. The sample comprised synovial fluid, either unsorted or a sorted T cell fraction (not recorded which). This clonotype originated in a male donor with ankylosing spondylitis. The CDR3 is CSARRETEAFF. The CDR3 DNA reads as TGCAGTGCTAGAAGGGAAACTGAAGCTTTCTTT.